A single sample is the source of the 2 T cell receptor beta chains below, sequenced in a study of T-cell memory formation after mild COVID-19. TCRdb reanalysed the 5' RACE reads using MiXCR and keeps one entry per CDR3 protein. Of under 200,000 distinct CDR3 sequences in the sample, approximately 10% were seen once. The sequencing sample was made of PBMCs or a T cell subset sorted from them (not recorded which). The receptors derive from a man between 18 and 29 years old who had mild COVID-19 (a few samples of this study predate the infection). Cell type and time point are not known.

This clonotype was counted between two and nine times. This rearrangement joins TRBV28 to TRBJ2-5; 9 bases fit TRBD1. The V and J ends lost 5 bases and 5 bases, in that order; junction bases with no gene match: 6. The germline CDR1 and CDR2 sequences are MDHEN and SYDVKM. The CDR3 contains 14 residues. As DNA, the CDR3 is TGTGCCAGCAGTCCCCGGGACAGGGCGGAGACCCAGTACTTC. The encoded protein is CASSPRDRAETQYF.

This chain uses TRBV5-5 with TRBJ2-3; D uncertain. Germline CDR1 and CDR2: SGHKS and YYEKEE (reference sequence). The length of the CDR3 is 13 residues. The V and J ends lost 4 bases and 11 bases respectively, with 17 bases between them. For the CDR3, the DNA is TGTGCCAGCAGCCCCTCTGGCGGTGGGTTGCAGTATTTT. It specifies CASSPSGGGLQYF. Full variable domain (rest looked up from reference TRBV5-5 and TRBJ2-3): DAGVTQSPTHLIKTRGQQVTLRCSPISGHKSVSWYQQVLGQGPQFIFQYYEKEERGRGNFPDRFSARQFPNYSSELNVNALLLGDSALYLCASSPSGGGLQYFGPGTRLTVL.